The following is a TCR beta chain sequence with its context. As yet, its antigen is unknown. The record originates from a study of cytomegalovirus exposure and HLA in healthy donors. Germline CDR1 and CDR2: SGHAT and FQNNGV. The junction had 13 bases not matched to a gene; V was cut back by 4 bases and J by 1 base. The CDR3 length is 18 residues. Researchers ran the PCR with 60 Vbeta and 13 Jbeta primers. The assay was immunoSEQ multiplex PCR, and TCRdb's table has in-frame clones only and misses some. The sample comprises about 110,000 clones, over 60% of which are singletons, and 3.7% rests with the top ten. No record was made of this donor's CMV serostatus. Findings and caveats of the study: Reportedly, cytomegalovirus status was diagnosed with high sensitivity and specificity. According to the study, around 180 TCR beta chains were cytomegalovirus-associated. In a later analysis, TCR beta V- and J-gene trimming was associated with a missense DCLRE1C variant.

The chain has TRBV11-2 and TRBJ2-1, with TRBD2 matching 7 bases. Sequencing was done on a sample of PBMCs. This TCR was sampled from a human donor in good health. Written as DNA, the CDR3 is TGTGCCAGCAGCTCTCCACCTTCCTCTAGCGGATCCTACAATGAGCAGTTCTTC. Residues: CASSSPPSSSGSYNEQFF.